This T cell receptor (beta chain) stems from a study of T-cell reconstitution after alpha-beta-depleted transplantation in children (dated by TCRdb to about 2016). Regarding the research as a whole: Using TCR repertoire profiling, the study quantitatively followed how T-cell immune reconstitution unfolded in children after TCRalphabeta/CD19-depleted allogeneic hematopoietic cell transplantation. Overall results and qualifications from the work: Apparently early alphabetaT-cell count recovery about two months after transplant reportedly relied on only several hundred rapidly expanded clones derived from non-depleted graft cells. In some patients, high TCRbeta diversity at day 60 was attributed to recipient T cells and intrathymic progenitors that had survived conditioning. The frequencies of hyperexpanded clones fell over the following months, and after one year, T-cell counts and TCRbeta diversity were mostly attributed to newly produced T cells.

Receptor amplification or capture employed PCR. Sequencing was performed on an Illumina HiSeq 2500. To normalize quantification of the TCRbeta repertoire, the TCR libraries were built with molecular barcoding that relied on unique molecular identifiers. The raw public reads went through TCRdb reprocessing: fastp at Q25, MiXCR clone calling, in-frame beta chains kept. Rows are unified per CDR3 protein, each entry keeping the most common DNA and genes. The sample has hundreds of thousands of distinct CDR3 sequences on record, roughly 14% of them singletons. Jointly, the top ten make up approximately 0.8% of the sample. This clonotype was seen a handful of times. Its antigen remains unidentified. Base qualities are missing; no much larger clone stands one base away. Relative to germline, V is 0 bases shorter and J is 1 base shorter, with 13 bases between their ends. CDR1 SGHRS and CDR2 YFSETQ are derived from the germline V gene. The CDR3 measures 16 amino acids from cysteine to phenylalanine. The sequence is cut down to CDR3 DNA, 48 bases in frame from base 1.

Sample treatment or condition, as interpreted from the label and publication: allogeneic hematopoietic cell transplantation with graft depleted of TCRalphabeta T cells and CD19 B cells. The children who served as transplant recipients had been given grafts of TCRalphabeta/CD19-depleted allogeneic hematopoietic cells. In this chain, TRBV5-1 is recombined with TRBJ1-2, with the identity of the D gene unclear. The sequence was collected from a girl aged 2 to 9 with congenital amegakaryocytic thrombocytopenia, due to receive a stem cell transplant. Sequences were derived from PBMCs, sampled before TCRalphabeta/CD19-depleted stem cell transplant. DNA sequence: TGCGCCAGCAGCTTGGAATACATTAACCTTAACTATGGCTACACCTTC. Its translation reads: CASSLEYINLNYGYTF.